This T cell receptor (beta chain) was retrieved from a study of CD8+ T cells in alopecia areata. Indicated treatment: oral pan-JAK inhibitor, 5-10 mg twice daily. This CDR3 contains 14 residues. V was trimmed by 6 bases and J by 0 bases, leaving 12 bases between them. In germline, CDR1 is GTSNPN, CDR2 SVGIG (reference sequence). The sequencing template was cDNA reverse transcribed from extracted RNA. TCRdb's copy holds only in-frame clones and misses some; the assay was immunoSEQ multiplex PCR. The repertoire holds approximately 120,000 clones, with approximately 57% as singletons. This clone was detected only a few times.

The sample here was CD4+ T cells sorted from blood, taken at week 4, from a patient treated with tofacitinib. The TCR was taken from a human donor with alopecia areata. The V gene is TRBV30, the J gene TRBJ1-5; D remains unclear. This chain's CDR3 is CACSHPLSNQPQHF. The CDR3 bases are TGTGCCTGCAGCCACCCTCTTAGCAATCAGCCCCAGCATTTT.